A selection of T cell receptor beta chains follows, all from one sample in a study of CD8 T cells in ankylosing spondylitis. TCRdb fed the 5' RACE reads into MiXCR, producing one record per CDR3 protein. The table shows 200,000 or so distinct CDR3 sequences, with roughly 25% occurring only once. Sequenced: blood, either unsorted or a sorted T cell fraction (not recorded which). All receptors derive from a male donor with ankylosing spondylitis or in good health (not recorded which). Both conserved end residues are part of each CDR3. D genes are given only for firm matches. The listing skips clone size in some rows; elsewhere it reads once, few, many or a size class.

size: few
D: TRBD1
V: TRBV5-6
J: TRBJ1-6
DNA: TGTGCCAGCAGCTACAGGGGATCACCCCTCCACTTT
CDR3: CASSYRGSPLHF

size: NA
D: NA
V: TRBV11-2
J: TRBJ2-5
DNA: TGTGCCAGCAGCATCGGGACAAAACAAGAGACCCAGTACTTC
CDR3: CASSIGTKQETQYF

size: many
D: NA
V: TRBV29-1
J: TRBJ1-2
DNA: TGCAGCGTTGTATCCGGGGCCTATGGCTACACCTTC
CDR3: CSVVSGAYGYTF

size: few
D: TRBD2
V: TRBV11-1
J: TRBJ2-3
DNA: TGTGCCAGCAGCTTAGGAGCGGGAGGGCCGATTGGATCGGATACGCAGTATTTT
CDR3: CASSLGAGGPIGSDTQYF

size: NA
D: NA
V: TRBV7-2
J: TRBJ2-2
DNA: TGTGCCAGCAGCTTAGCGGCAGGGTCTAGGGCCGGGGAGCTGTTTTTT
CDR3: CASSLAAGSRAGELFF

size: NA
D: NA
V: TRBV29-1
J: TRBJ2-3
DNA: TGCAGCGTTGAAGGTGGGGCAGATACGCAGTATTTC
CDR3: CSVEGGADTQYF

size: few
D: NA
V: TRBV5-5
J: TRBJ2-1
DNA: TGTGCCAGCAGCTTGATCCAACAGAGGAATGAGCAGTTCTTC
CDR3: CASSLIQQRNEQFF

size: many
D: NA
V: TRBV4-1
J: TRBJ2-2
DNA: TGCGCCAGCAGCCAGCAACCCGTCCCCGTGAACACCGGGGAGCTGTTTTTT
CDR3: CASSQQPVPVNTGELFF

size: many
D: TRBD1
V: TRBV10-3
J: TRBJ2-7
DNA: TGTGCCATCAGTGAGTCACAGGGGGGCTCCTACGAGCAGTACTTC
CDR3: CAISESQGGSYEQYF

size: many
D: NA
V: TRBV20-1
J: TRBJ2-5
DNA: TGCAGTGCTAGAGATTCTGCCCCCTCAGGGGTCCGGGAGACCCAGTACTTC
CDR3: CSARDSAPSGVRETQYF

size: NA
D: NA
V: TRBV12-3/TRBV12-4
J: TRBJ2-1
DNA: TGTGCCAGCAGTAATGTTGAGCAGTTCTTC
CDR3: CASSNVEQFF

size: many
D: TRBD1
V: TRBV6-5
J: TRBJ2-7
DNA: TGTGCCAGCAGTTACGCGACCGGGACAGGGGTTTCCTACGAGCAGTACTTC
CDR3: CASSYATGTGVSYEQYF

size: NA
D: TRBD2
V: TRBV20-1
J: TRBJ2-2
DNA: TGCAGTGCTAGAAGGACGAGCGGGAGGTTTGCGGGCACCGGGGAGCTGTTTTTT
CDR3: CSARRTSGRFAGTGELFF

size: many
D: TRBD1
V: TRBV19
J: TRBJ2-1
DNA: TGTGCCAGTAGCTACAGGGGGTCCTACAATGAGCAGTTCTTC
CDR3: CASSYRGSYNEQFF

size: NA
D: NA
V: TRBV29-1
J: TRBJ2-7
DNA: TGCAGCGCCGAAGGAAACTACGAGCAGTACTTC
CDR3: CSAEGNYEQYF

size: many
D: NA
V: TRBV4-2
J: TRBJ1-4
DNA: TGTGCCAGCAGCCAAGATCGCGGCACTGCAACTAATGAAAAACTGTTTTTT
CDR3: CASSQDRGTATNEKLFF

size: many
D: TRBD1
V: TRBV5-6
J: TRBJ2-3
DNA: TGTGCCAGCAGCCCCGACAGGGCGGGTGATACGCAGTATTTT
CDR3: CASSPDRAGDTQYF

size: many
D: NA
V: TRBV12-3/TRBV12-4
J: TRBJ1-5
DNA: TGTGCCAGCAGTTTTCAGTTGGATCAGCCCCAGCATTTT
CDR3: CASSFQLDQPQHF

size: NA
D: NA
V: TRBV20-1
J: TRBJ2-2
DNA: TGCAGTGCTAGGAGGGGTGGGAGGGAGCTGTTTTTT
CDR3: CSARRGGRELFF

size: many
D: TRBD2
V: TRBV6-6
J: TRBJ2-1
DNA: TGTGCCAGCAGTGACTCTAGCGGGAGGGGGTTCTTC
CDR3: CASSDSSGRGFF

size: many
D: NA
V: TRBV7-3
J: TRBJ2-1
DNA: TGTGCCAGCAGCCTGGGGATGGGGAATGAGCAGTTCTTC
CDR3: CASSLGMGNEQFF

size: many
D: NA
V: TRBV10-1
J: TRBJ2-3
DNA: TGCGCCAGCAGCGTGGACACCCGCACAGATACGCAGTATTTT
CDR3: CASSVDTRTDTQYF

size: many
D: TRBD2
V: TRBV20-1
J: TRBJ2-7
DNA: TGCAGTGCCGACCAAAAACTAGCGTCCCTTTACGAGCAGTACTTC
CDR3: CSADQKLASLYEQYF

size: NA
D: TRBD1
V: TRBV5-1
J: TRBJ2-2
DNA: TGCGCCAGCAGCCCGGACAGGGGGCTCACCGGGGAGCTGTTTTTT
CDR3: CASSPDRGLTGELFF

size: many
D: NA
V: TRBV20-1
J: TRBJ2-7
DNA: TGCAGTGGTTTAGGCCGAAACCTCTACGAGCAGTACTTC
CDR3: CSGLGRNLYEQYF

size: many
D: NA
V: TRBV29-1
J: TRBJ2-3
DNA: TGCAGCGTTGAAGACCCGGGGTTGGTCCGCACAGATACGCAGTATTTT
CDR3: CSVEDPGLVRTDTQYF

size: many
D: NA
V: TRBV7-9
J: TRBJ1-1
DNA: TGTGCCAGCAGCGCCCGCAGGGGAACGAACACTGAAGCTTTCTTT
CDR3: CASSARRGTNTEAFF

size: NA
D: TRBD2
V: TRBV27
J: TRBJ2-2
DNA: TGTGCCAGCTTAAGTTATGGGACTAGCGTACTGCCGAACACCGGGGAGCTGTTTTTT
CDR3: CASLSYGTSVLPNTGELFF

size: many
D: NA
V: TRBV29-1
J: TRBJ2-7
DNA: TGCAGCGTTAGGAGTAGCTCCTACGAGCAGTACTTC
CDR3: CSVRSSSYEQYF

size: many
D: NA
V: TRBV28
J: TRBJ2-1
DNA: TGTGCCAGCAGCTCCGCCGGAATACCGACTTACAATGAGCAGTTCTTC
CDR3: CASSSAGIPTYNEQFF

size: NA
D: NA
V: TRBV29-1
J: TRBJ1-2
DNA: TGCAGCGTTGAAGAGCGGGGATCCTATGGCTACACCTTC
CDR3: CSVEERGSYGYTF

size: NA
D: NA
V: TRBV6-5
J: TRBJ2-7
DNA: TGTGCCAGCAGTTACTATGGGGCTCGGGCCTACGAGCAGTACTTC
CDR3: CASSYYGARAYEQYF

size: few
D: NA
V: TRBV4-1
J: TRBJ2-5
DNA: TGCGCCAGCAGCCAAGGGTGGGGCCAAGAGACCCAGTACTTC
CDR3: CASSQGWGQETQYF

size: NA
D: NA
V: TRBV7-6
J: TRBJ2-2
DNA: TGTGCCAGCAGCTTATACGTTTCCGGGGGTTATACCGGGGAGCTGTTTTTT
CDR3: CASSLYVSGGYTGELFF

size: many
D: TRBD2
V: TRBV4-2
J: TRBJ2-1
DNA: TGTGCCAGCAGCCCCTCGGGAGCGGGAGTCCACAATGAGCAGTTCTTC
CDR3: CASSPSGAGVHNEQFF

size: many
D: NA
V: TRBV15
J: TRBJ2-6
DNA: TGTGCCACCAGCAGAGATCGAGTCTCTGGGGCCAACGTCCTGACTTTC
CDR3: CATSRDRVSGANVLTF

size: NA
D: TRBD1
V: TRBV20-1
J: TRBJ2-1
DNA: TGCAGTGCTACTCCCAGCAGGGGGACCTACAATGAGCAGTTCTTC
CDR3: CSATPSRGTYNEQFF

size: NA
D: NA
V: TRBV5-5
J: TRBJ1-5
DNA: TGTGCCAGCAGCTTGGGGTCAGGGAACCTAAGGCCCCAGCATTTT
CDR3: CASSLGSGNLRPQHF

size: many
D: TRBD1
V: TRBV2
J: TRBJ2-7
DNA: TGTGCCAGCAGTCGCGACAGGGTAGGAAGCGGCTCCTACGAGCAGTACTTC
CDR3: CASSRDRVGSGSYEQYF

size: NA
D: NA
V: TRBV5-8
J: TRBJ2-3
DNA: TGTGCCAGCAGCTATGGACAGAGAAGCACAGATACGCAGTATTTT
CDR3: CASSYGQRSTDTQYF

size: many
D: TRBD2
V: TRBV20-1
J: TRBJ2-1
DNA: TGCAGTGCTCATAGCGGGACCTACAATGAGCAGTTCTTC
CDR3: CSAHSGTYNEQFF

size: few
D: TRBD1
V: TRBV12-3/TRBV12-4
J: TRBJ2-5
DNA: TGTGCCAGCAGTTTAAGGGGCGGGACAGGGAACCAAGAGACCCAGTACTTC
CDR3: CASSLRGGTGNQETQYF

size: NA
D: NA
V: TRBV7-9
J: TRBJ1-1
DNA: TGTGCCAGCATCACGCGGGGAACGAACACTGAAGCTTTCTTT
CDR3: CASITRGTNTEAFF

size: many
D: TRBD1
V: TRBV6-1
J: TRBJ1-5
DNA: TGTGCCAGCAGCCTGGGGACAGGGGGTCGTCAGCCCCAGCATTTT
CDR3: CASSLGTGGRQPQHF

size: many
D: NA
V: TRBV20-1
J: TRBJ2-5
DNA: TGCAGTGCTAACTCTCGTCGGGGTCTGGAGACCCAGTACTTC
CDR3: CSANSRRGLETQYF

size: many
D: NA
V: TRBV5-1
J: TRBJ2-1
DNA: TGCGCCAGCAGCAAGGGCCAGCCGGGGAATGAGCAGTTCTTC
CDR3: CASSKGQPGNEQFF

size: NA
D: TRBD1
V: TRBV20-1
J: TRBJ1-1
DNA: TGCAGTGCCAGGACAGGGGGCCGGACTGAAGCTTTCTTT
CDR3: CSARTGGRTEAFF

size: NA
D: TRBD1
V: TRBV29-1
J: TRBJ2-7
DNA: TGCAGCGTTGCCTACAGGGGGCACTACGAGCAGTACTTC
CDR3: CSVAYRGHYEQYF

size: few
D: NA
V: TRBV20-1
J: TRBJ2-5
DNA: TGCAGTGCTAGAGCGGGTTTTGAGACCCAGTACTTC
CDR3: CSARAGFETQYF

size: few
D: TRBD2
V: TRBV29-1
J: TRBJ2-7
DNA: TGCAGCGTAGGTAGCGGGAGGGCCTACGAGCAGTACTTC
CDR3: CSVGSGRAYEQYF

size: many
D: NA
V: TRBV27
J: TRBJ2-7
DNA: TGTGCCAGCAGTTTGGCGAGCAGGGTGAGCGAGCAGTACTTC
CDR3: CASSLASRVSEQYF